Shown below are 5 T cell receptor beta chains from a single sample sequenced in a study of shared clonotypes between healthy human individuals. Assay: immunoSEQ multiplex PCR; the TCRdb copy retains only in-frame clones and omits some. The table lists a few million clones, over 85% of them singletons. What was sequenced was naive CD4+ T cells from PBMCs. The subset denotes: CD45RA+ positively selected. These receptors originate from a man aged 18 to 35 in good health. Some clones in this sample may be carry-over from other donors' samples.

This clone was seen a single time. The V gene is TRBV5-4, the J gene TRBJ2-3, with D perhaps matching TRBD2 (6 bases). Germline V gives CDR1 SGHNT, CDR2 YYREEE (reference sequence). This CDR3 spans 14 amino acids. With 4 bases removed from V and 1 base from J, the gap between germline ends came to 10 bases. The DNA of the CDR3 is TGTGCCAGCAGCGTCACGGGAGGCACAGATACGCAGTATTTT. Translation: CASSVTGGTDTQYF. The variable domain in full, completed from reference TRBV5-4 and TRBJ2-3, reads ETGVTQSPTHLIKTRGQQVTLRCSSQSGHNTVSWYQQALGQGPQFIFQYYREEENGRGNFPPRFSGLQFPNYSSELNVNALELDDSALYLCASSVTGGTDTQYFGPGTRLTVL.

The chain links TRBV14 to TRBJ2-1; D unclear. Trimming left V 4 bases short and J 3 bases short, with 16 bases between. This CDR3 contains 16 residues. Germline loops: CDR1 SGHDN, CDR2 FVKESK. CDR3 DNA sequence: TGTGCCAGCAGCCCGCCGACATGGCTCAACTACAATGAGCAGTTCTTC. Amino acids: CASSPPTWLNYNEQFF.

The rearrangement links TRBV29-1 to TRBJ2-3; 7 nucleotides agree with TRBD1. Germline V lookup: CDR1 SQVTM, CDR2 ANQGSEA. This CDR3 spans 12 amino acids. V lost 7 bases, J lost 2 bases, and 3 bases stayed unmatched. The CDR3, as DNA: TGCAGCGCGGGACAGCTCACAGATACGCAGTATTTT. Translating it yields CSAGQLTDTQYF.

This clone appeared a few times. V gene TRBV7-9 combines with J gene TRBJ1-2; D possibly corresponds to TRBD1 (5 bases). V was pared by 3 bases and J by 2 bases, with 13 bases between. Germline values: CDR1 SEHNR, CDR2 FQNEAQ (reference sequence). The CDR3 spans 15 residues. Here the CDR3 reads CASSFGGASNYGYTF. For the CDR3, the DNA is TGTGCCAGCAGCTTTGGAGGGGCTTCCAACTATGGCTACACCTTC.

The genes are TRBV10-1 and TRBJ2-7; D not resolved. Trimming removed 7 bases at V and 1 base at J, with 11 bases between. Per germline, CDR1 WNHNN and CDR2 SYGVQD (reference sequence). The CDR3 is made up of 13 amino acids. CDR3 DNA sequence: TGCGCCAGCACCAACCGGAAGTCCTACGAGCAGTACTTC. It codes for CASTNRKSYEQYF.